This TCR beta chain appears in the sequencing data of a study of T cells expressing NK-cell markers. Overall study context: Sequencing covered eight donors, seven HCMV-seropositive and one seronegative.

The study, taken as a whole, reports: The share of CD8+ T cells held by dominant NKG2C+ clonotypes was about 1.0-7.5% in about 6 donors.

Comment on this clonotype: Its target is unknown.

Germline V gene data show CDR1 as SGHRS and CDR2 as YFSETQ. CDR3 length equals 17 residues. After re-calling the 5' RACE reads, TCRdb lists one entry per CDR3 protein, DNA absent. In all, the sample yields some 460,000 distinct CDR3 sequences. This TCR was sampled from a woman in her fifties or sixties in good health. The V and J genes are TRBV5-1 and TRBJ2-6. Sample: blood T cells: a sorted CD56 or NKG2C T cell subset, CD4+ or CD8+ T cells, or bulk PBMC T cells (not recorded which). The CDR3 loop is CASSLGTLSSGANVLTF. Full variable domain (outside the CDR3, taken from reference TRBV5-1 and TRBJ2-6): KAGVTQTPRYLIKTRGQQVTLSCSPISGHRSVSWYQQTPGQGLQFLFEYFSETQRNKGNFPGRFSGRQFSNSRSEMNVSTLELGDSALYLCASSLGTLSSGANVLTFGAGSRLTVL.